This TCR beta chain was observed in a study of cytomegalovirus exposure and HLA in healthy donors. The PCR used 60 Vbeta and 13 Jbeta primers. The table came from immunoSEQ multiplex PCR; TCRdb's copy has only in-frame clones and leaves some out. The sample lists 150,000 to 200,000 clones, around 68% seen once, with 2.5% to 3% in the top ten. Findings of the study overall: DRB1 showed the most TCR associations and HLA-C the fewest in a later analysis, as rates varied by HLA locus. Fewer N-insertions than the roughly 630-donor mean were reportedly shown by an Asian-associated ancestry cluster in a later analysis. Cytomegalovirus association was listed for about 160 TCR beta chains.

The germline V and J ends were trimmed by 4 bases and 0 bases, with 11 bases remaining between them. Germline V gives CDR1 SGHRS, CDR2 YFSETQ. CDR3 size: 15 residues. This clone was observed a single time. What it recognizes is unknown. Sequenced: PBMCs. The J gene is TRBJ1-3, the V gene TRBV5-1; TRBD1 might be the D (5 bases). This receptor was obtained from a man aged 35 to 55 in good health and CMV-seronegative. The CDR3 DNA reads TGCGCCAGCAGCGCGGACACGAACTCTGGAAACACCATATATTTT. This translates into CASSADTNSGNTIYF.